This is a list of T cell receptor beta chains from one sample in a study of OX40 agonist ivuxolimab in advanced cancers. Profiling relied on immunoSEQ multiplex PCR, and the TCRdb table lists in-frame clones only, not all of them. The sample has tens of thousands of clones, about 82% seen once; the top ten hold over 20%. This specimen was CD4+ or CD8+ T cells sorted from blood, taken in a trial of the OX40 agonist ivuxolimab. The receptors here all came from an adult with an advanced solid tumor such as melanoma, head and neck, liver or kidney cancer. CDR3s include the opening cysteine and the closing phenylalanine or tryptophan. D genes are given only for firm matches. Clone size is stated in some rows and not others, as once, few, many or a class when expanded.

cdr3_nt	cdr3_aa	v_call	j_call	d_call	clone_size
TGTGCCAGCAGCTCTGACACCGGGGAGCTGTTTTTT	CASSSDTGELFF	TRBV5-5	TRBJ2-2	.	.
TGTGCCAGCAGCTTAGCGGCAGGGGCGGGCACTGAAGCTTTCTTT	CASSLAAGAGTEAFF	TRBV7-9	TRBJ1-1	.	.
TGTGCCAGCGCGAGCCGGGGGGAAGGGGATACGCAGTATTTT	CASASRGEGDTQYF	TRBV5-6	TRBJ2-3	TRBD2	.
TGTGCCAGCCTAGCCGGGACAGCTAGCAATCAGCCCCAGCATTTT	CASLAGTASNQPQHF	TRBV2	TRBJ1-5	TRBD1	.
TGTGCCAGCAGTCCTGGGACTAGCGGGACAGATACGCAGTATTTT	CASSPGTSGTDTQYF	TRBV5-4	TRBJ2-3	TRBD2	.
TGTGCCAGCAGTTACGTACTCACCGGGGAGCTGTTTTTT	CASSYVLTGELFF	TRBV6-5	TRBJ2-2	.	.
TGTGCCAGTAGGGACAGGGGGCAAACCAAAAACATTCAGTACTTC	CASRDRGQTKNIQYF	TRBV19	TRBJ2-4	TRBD1	.
TGCGCCAGCAGCTTGGAGACAGCGGCCTATGGCTACACCTTC	CASSLETAAYGYTF	TRBV5-1	TRBJ1-2	.	.
TGTGCCAGCAATCGGGAGGCCGGGGAGCAGTACTTC	CASNREAGEQYF	TRBV6-5	TRBJ2-7	TRBD2	.
TGTGCCAGCAGCCAAGAAGGAGCTTCCGGGGCCAACGTCCTGACTTTC	CASSQEGASGANVLTF	TRBV4-2	TRBJ2-6	.	.
TGCAGCGTTGAAGGGGCAGACAGCCACCCTTACAAAAACATTCAGTACTTC	CSVEGADSHPYKNIQYF	TRBV29-1	TRBJ2-4	.	.
TGCGCCAGCAGCCAAGAAGGAAGGGGAGGCAATTCACCCCTCCACTTT	CASSQEGRGGNSPLHF	TRBV4-1	TRBJ1-6	.	.
TGTGCCAGCTCACCACCGTTCCTGAGCTCTGGAAACACCATATATTTT	CASSPPFLSSGNTIYF	TRBV18	TRBJ1-3	.	.
TGCGCCAGCAGCATTGGGACTAGCGGGGGGTTAGATACGCAGTATTTT	CASSIGTSGGLDTQYF	TRBV5-1	TRBJ2-3	TRBD2	once
TGCGCCAGCAGCTTGGACAGGGGTGAAAAACTGTTTTTT	CASSLDRGEKLFF	TRBV5-1	TRBJ1-4	TRBD1	.
TGTGCCAGTAGTATAGCACAGGGGGTTGGCTACACCTTC	CASSIAQGVGYTF	TRBV19	TRBJ1-2	TRBD1	once
TGTGCCAGCAGTGGCGGGACGGTGAACACTGAAGCTTTCTTT	CASSGGTVNTEAFF	TRBV6-5	TRBJ1-1	.	once
TGTGCCAGCAGTGAACCCGGACAGGCCTCCTACGAGCAGTACTTC	CASSEPGQASYEQYF	TRBV6-4	TRBJ2-7	TRBD1	medium-sized
TGCAGCGTTGATACTTCGGGGGGAACGTATACGCAGTATTTT	CSVDTSGGTYTQYF	TRBV29-1	TRBJ2-3	TRBD2	once
TGTGCCAGCAGCTCGATTCTCAATCAGCCCCAGCATTTT	CASSSILNQPQHF	TRBV7-9	TRBJ1-5	.	once
TGTGCCACCAGCAGAGATGGAGGGAAGGGCACTGAAGCTTTCTTT	CATSRDGGKGTEAFF	TRBV15	TRBJ1-1	.	.
TGTGCCAGCAGTAACTCGAACACCGGGGAGCTGTTTTTT	CASSNSNTGELFF	TRBV27	TRBJ2-2	.	.
TGTGCCAGCAGTTACCGGACCCGGGTCCGGACAGATACGCAGTATTTT	CASSYRTRVRTDTQYF	TRBV6-6	TRBJ2-3	.	.
TGTGCCAGCAGTGAAGGGGGGCTAGCGGGGATCAATGAGCAGTTCTTC	CASSEGGLAGINEQFF	TRBV2	TRBJ2-1	TRBD2	.
TGTGCCATCAGTGAGAGGTCAGACTACGAGCAGTACTTC	CAISERSDYEQYF	TRBV10-3	TRBJ2-7	.	.
TGTGCCAGCAGCACGCGAGGGGGTCGGTCCTACGAGCAGTACTTC	CASSTRGGRSYEQYF	TRBV5-4	TRBJ2-7	.	few
TGTGCCAGCAGCCCAGACAGGGTCGGAACGTTCTTC	CASSPDRVGTFF	TRBV14	TRBJ2-1	TRBD1	.